Listed here are 8 T cell receptor beta chains from one sample, sequenced in a study of T cell repertoires in cytomegalovirus infection. MiXCR was run by TCRdb on the reads, yielding one entry per CDR3 protein. The sample contains fewer than 550,000 distinct CDR3 sequences, 10% to 12% of which appear only once. The sequenced sample consisted of PBMCs. The receptor set was obtained from a human donor in good health (CMV status not recorded). Some clones in this sample may be carry-over from other donors' samples.

Many counts were recorded for this clonotype. V is TRBV5-4 and J is TRBJ2-3; weak D call: TRBD2 (7 bases). V shed 7 bases and J shed 1 base, with 16 bases lying between them. Germline CDR1 reads SGHNT; CDR2 reads YYREEE (reference sequence). The CDR3 has 15 amino acids. CDR3 loop: CASHGRRGRTDTQYF. In DNA form, the CDR3 reads TGTGCCAGCCATGGGAGGCGGGGGCGCACAGATACGCAGTATTTT.

The chain couples TRBV6-4 to TRBJ2-7; 12 bases match TRBD2. V was clipped by 8 bases and J by 3 bases; unmatched bases: 8. This CDR3 region has 15 residues. CDR1 is MRHNA and CDR2 is SNTAGT in the germline V gene. The DNA of the CDR3 is TGTGCCAGCCCCGTGCTAGCGGGGGGGATCTACGAGCAGTACTTC. Protein product: CASPVLAGGIYEQYF.

The sample holds a few counts of this clonotype. The chain combines TRBV13 with TRBJ1-2; D call uncertain. Germline CDR1 PRHDT, CDR2 FYEKMQ (reference sequence). The CDR3 consists of 12 residues. The V end lost 1 base, the J end lost 6 bases, and 6 bases lay between the germline ends. CDR3 loop: CASSLVSDGYTF. Here the CDR3 DNA reads TGTGCCAGCAGCTTAGTTAGTGATGGCTACACCTTC.

This clonotype was counted ten times or more. The genes are TRBV7-9 and TRBJ2-1; 11 nucleotides align to TRBD2. The CDR3 contains 18 residues. The germline V gene has CDR1 SEHNR and CDR2 FQNEAQ (reference sequence). The ends lost 4 bases at V and 4 bases at J; junction bases unmatched: 12. The CDR3 bases are TGTGCCAGCAGCTCCGACCTACTAGCGGGAGAGGGGTACAATGAGCAGTTCTTC. Encoded protein: CASSSDLLAGEGYNEQFF.

At least ten counts were recorded for this clonotype. The chain combines TRBV7-2 with TRBJ2-3, with D possibly matching TRBD1 (5 bases). The CDR3 runs to 13 residues. Germline CDR1 is SGHTA and CDR2 is FQGNSA. V was cut by 6 bases and J by 6 bases, with 13 bases left in between. CDR3 amino acids: CASSPNPGDTQYF. The CDR3 coding sequence is TGTGCCAGCAGTCCCAACCCAGGGGATACGCAGTATTTT.

This clonotype was found many times. This rearrangement joins TRBV11-2 to TRBJ1-1; 9 bases agree with TRBD1. The CDR3 length is 13 residues. Losses at the gene ends were 3 bases for V and 5 bases for J; bases not matched to a gene: 1. In germline, CDR1 is SGHAT, CDR2 FQNNGV. Here the CDR3 reads CASSLTGGTEAFF. The DNA of the CDR3 is TGTGCCAGCAGCTTGACAGGGGGGACTGAAGCTTTCTTT. The whole variable domain, remainder taken from reference TRBV11-2 and TRBJ1-1, is EAGVAQSPRYKIIEKRQSVAFWCNPISGHATLYWYQQILGQGPKLLIQFQNNGVVDDSQLPKDRFSAERLKGVDSTLKIQPAKLEDSAVYLCASSLTGGTEAFFGQGTRLTVV.

This clonotype has at least ten counts. The chain links TRBV5-6 to TRBJ2-5; TRBD2 matches at 9 bases. Losses at the gene ends were 4 bases for V and 5 bases for J; bases not matched to a gene: 6. This CDR3 region has 14 residues. CDR1 is SGHDT and CDR2 is YYEEEE in the germline V gene. For the CDR3, the DNA is TGTGCCAGCAGCGGGACTAGCTTCTGGGAGACCCAGTACTTC. It translates to CASSGTSFWETQYF.

This clonotype was found a few times. This chain joins TRBV19 and TRBJ1-1, with 8 bases identical to TRBD1. The CDR3 covers 14 residues. Trimming removed 5 bases from V and 6 bases from J; junction bases left unmatched: 8. The V gene's germline CDR1 is LNHDA and CDR2 SQIVND (reference sequence). CDR3 sequence: CASSLDRARSEAFF. For the CDR3, the DNA is TGTGCCAGTAGTCTGGACAGGGCTCGATCTGAAGCTTTCTTT.